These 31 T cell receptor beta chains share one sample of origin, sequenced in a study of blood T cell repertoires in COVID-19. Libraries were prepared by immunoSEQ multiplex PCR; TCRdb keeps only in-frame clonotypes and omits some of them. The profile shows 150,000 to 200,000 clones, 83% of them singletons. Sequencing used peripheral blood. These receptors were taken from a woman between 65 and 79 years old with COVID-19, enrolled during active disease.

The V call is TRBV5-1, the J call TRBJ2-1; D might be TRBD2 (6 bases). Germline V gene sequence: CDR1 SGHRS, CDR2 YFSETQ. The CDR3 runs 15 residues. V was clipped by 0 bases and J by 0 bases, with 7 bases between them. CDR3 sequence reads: CASSLDGSSYNEQFF. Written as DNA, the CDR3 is TGCGCCAGCAGCTTGGACGGGAGCTCCTACAATGAGCAGTTCTTC.

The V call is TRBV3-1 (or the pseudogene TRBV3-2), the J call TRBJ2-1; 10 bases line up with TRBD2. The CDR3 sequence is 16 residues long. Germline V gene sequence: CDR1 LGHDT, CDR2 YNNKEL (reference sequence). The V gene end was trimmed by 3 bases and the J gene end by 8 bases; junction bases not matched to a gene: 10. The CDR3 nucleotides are TGTGCCAGCAGCCACTCAAGCGGGAGGGAGGGCTATGAGCAGTTCTTC. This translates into CASSHSSGREGYEQFF.

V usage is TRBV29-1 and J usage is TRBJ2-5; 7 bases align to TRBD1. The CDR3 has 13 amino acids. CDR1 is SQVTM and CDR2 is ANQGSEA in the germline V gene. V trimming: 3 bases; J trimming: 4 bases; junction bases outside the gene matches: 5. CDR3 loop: CSVEKGAGETQYF. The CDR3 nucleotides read TGCAGCGTTGAGAAGGGGGCTGGAGAGACCCAGTACTTC.

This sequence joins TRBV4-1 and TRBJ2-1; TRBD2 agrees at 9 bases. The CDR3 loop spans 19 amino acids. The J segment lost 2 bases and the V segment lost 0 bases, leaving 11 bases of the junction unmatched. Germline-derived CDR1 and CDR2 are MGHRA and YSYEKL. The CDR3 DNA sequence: TGCGCCAGCAGCCAAGATCCCTTTTCCGGGACTAGCCCCTACAATGAGCAGTTCTTC. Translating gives CASSQDPFSGTSPYNEQFF.

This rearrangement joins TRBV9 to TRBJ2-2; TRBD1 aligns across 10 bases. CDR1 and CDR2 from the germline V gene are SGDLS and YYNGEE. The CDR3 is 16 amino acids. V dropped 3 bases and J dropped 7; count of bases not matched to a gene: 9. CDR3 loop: CASSAPGQGRSGELFF. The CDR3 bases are TGTGCCAGCAGCGCACCGGGACAGGGGAGAAGCGGGGAGCTGTTTTTT.

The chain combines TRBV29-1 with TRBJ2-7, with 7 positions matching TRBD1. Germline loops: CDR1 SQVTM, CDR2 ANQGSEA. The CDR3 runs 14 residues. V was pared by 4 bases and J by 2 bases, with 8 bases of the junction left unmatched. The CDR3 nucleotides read TGCAGCGTTGTCCCCCGGACAGGAACCTACGAGCAGTACTTC. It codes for CSVVPRTGTYEQYF.

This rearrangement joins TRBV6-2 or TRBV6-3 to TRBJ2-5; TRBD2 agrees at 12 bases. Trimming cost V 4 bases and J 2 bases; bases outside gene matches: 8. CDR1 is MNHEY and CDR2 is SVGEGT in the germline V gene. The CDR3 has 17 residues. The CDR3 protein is CASSFGRTSGKQETQYF. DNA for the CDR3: TGTGCCAGCAGTTTCGGCCGGACTAGCGGGAAACAAGAGACCCAGTACTTC.

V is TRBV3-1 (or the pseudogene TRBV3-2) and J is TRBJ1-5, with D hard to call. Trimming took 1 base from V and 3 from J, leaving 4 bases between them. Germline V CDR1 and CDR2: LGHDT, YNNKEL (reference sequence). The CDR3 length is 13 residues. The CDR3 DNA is TGTGCCAGCAGCCAAGGGGCCAATCAGCCCCAGCATTTT. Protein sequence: CASSQGANQPQHF.

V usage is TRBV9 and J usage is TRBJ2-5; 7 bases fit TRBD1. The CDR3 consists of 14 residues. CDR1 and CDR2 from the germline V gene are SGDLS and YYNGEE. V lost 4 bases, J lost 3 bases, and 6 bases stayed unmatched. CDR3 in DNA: TGTGCCAGCAGCCCCCTCGACAGGGAAGAGACCCAGTACTTC. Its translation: CASSPLDREETQYF.

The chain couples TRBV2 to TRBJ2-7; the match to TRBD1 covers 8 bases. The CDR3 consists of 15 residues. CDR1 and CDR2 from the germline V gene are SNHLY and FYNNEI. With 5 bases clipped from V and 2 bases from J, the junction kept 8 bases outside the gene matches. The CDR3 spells CASSSRTGITYEQYF. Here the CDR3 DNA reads TGTGCCAGCAGTAGCCGGACAGGGATTACCTACGAGCAGTACTTC.

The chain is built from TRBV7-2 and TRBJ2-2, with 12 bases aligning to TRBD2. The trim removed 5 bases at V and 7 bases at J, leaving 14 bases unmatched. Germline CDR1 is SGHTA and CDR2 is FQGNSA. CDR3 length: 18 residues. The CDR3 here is CASSQPGLAGGRGGELFF. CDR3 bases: TGTGCCAGCAGCCAGCCTGGGCTAGCGGGAGGGCGAGGCGGGGAGCTGTTTTTT.

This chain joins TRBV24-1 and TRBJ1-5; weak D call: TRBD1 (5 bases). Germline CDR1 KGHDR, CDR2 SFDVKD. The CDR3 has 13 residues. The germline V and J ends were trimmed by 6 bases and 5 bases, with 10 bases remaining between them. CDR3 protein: CATSQGRYQPQHF. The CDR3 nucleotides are TGTGCCACCAGTCAGGGTAGGTATCAGCCCCAGCATTTT.

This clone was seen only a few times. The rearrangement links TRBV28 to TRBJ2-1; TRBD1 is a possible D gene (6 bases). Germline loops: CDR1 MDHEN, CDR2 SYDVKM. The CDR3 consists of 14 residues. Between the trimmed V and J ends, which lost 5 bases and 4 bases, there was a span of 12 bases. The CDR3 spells CASSNLGQYNEQFF. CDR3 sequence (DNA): TGTGCCAGCAGTAACCTCGGACAGTACAATGAGCAGTTCTTC.

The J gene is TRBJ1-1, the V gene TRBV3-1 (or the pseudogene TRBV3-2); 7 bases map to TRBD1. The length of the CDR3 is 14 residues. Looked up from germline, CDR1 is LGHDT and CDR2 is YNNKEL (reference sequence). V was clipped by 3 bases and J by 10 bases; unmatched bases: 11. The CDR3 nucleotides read TGTGCCAGCAGCCAGCATGAAACAGGGGTAGGAGCTTTCTTT. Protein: CASSQHETGVGAFF.

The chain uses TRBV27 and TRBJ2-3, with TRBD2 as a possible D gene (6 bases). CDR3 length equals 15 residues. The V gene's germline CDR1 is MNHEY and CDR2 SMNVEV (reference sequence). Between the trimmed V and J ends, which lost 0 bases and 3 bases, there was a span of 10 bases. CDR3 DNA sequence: TGTGCCAGCAGTTTATCCCGGAGGGCGACAGATACGCAGTATTTT. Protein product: CASSLSRRATDTQYF.

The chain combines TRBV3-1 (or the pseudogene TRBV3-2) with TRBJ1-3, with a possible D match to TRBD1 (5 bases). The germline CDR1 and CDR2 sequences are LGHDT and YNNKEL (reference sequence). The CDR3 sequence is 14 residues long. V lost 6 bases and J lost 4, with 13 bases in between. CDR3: CASSFGQGGNTIYF. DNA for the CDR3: TGTGCCAGCAGTTTCGGCCAGGGAGGAAACACCATATATTTT.

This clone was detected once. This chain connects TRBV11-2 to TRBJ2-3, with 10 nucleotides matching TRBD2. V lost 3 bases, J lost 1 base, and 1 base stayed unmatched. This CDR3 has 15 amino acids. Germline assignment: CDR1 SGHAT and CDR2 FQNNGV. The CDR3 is CASSFLAGGTDTQYF. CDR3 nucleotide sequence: TGTGCCAGCAGCTTTCTAGCGGGAGGCACAGATACGCAGTATTTT.

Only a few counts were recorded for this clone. The CDR3 protein is CASSPPGQNNSPLHF. DNA of the CDR3: TGTGCCAGCAGCCCGCCGGGACAGAATAATTCACCCCTCCACTTT. V and J are TRBV6-6 and TRBJ1-6, with 7 bases aligning to TRBD1. The junction had 7 bases not matched to a gene; V was cut back by 6 bases and J by 5 bases. CDR1 and CDR2 from the germline V gene are MNHNY and SVGAGI (reference sequence). This CDR3 region has 15 residues.

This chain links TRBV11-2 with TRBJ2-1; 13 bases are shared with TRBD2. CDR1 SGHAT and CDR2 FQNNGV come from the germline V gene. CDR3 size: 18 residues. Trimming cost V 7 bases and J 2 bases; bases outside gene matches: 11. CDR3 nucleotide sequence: TGTGCCAGCACCTCTCGGACTAGCGGGAGTCTGGCCTACAATGAGCAGTTCTTC. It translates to CASTSRTSGSLAYNEQFF.

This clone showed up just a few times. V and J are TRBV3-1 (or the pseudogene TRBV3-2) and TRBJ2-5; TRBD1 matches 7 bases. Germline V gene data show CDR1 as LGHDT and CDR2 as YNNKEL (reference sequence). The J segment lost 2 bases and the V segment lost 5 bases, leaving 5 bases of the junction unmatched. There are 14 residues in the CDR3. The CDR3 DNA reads TGTGCCAGCAGCACCCGGACAGGTCAAGAGACCCAGTACTTC. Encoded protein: CASSTRTGQETQYF.

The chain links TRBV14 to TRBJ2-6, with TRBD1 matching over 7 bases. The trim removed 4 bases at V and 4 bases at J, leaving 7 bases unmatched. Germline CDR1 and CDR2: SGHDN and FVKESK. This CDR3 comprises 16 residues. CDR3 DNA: TGTGCCAGCAGCCGCCTGACAGGGTCCGGGGCCAACGTCCTGACTTTC. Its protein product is CASSRLTGSGANVLTF.

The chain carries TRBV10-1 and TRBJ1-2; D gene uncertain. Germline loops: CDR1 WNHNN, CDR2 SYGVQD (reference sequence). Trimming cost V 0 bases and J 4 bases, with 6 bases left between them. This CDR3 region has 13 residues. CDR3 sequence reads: CASSESGSYGYTF. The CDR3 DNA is TGCGCCAGCAGTGAGTCTGGGAGCTATGGCTACACCTTC.

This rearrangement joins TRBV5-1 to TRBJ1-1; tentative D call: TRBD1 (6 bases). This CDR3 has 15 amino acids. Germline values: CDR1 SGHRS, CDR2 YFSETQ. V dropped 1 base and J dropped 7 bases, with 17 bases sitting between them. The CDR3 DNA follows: TGCGCCAGCAGCTTGAATGCGGGGGGCCCGGGTGAAGCTTTCTTT. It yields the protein CASSLNAGGPGEAFF. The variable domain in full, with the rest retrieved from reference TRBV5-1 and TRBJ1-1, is KAGVTQTPRYLIKTRGQQVTLSCSPISGHRSVSWYQQTPGQGLQFLFEYFSETQRNKGNFPGRFSGRQFSNSRSEMNVSTLELGDSALYLCASSLNAGGPGEAFFGQGTRLTVV.

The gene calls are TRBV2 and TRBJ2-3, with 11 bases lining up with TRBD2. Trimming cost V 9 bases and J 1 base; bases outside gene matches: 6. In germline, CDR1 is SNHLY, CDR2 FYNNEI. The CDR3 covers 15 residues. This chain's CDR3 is CASKGLAARTDTQYF. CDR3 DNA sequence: TGTGCCAGTAAGGGACTAGCGGCCCGCACAGATACGCAGTATTTT.

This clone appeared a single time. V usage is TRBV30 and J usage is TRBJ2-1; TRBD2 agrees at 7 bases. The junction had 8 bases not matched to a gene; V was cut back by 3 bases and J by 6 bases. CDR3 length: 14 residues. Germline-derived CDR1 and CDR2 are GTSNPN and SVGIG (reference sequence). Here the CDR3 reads CAWSALGRANEQFF. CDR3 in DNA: TGTGCCTGGAGCGCACTTGGGAGGGCCAATGAGCAGTTCTTC.

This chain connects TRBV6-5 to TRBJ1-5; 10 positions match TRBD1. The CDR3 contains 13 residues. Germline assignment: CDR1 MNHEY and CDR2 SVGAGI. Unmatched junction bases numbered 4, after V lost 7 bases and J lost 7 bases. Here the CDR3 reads CASKDRGEQPQHF. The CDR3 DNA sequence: TGTGCCAGCAAGGACAGGGGGGAACAGCCCCAGCATTTT.

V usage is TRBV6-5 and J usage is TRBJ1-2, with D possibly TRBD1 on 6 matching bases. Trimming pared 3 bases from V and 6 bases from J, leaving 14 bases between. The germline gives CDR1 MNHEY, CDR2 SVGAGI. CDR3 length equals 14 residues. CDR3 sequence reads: CASSYERGGNGYTF. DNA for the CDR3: TGTGCCAGCAGTTATGAAAGGGGGGGGAATGGCTACACCTTC.

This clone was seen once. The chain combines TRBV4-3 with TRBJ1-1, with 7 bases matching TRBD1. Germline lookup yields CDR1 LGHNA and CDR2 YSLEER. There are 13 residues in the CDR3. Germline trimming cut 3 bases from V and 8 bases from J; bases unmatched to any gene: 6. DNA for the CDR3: TGCGCCAGCAGCCAGGTCGGACAGGAAGAAGCTTTCTTT. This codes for CASSQVGQEEAFF.

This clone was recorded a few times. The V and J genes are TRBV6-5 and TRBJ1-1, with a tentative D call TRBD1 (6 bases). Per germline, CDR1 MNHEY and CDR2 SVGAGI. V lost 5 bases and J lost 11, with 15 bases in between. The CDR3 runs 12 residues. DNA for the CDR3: TGTGCCAGCAGTCTACAGGGACGAGGGGCTTTCTTT. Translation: CASSLQGRGAFF.

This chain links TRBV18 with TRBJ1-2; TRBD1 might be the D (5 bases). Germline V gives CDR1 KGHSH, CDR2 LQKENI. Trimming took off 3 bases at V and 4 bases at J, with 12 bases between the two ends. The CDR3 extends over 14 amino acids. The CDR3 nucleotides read TGTGCCAGCTCACCGCCAGGGATTGTCTATGGCTACACCTTC. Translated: CASSPPGIVYGYTF. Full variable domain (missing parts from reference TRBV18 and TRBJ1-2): NAGVMQNPRHLVRRRGQEARLRCSPMKGHSHVYWYRQLPEEGLKFMVYLQKENIIDESGMPKERFSAEFPKEGPSILRIQQVVRGDSAAYFCASSPPGIVYGYTFGSGTRLTVV.

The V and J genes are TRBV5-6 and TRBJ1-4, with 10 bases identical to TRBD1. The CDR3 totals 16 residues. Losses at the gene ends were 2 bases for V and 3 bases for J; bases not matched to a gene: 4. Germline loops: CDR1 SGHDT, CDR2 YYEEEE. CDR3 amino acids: CASSLPGQGSNEKLFF. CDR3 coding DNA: TGTGCCAGCAGCTTACCGGGACAGGGGTCTAATGAAAAACTGTTTTTT.